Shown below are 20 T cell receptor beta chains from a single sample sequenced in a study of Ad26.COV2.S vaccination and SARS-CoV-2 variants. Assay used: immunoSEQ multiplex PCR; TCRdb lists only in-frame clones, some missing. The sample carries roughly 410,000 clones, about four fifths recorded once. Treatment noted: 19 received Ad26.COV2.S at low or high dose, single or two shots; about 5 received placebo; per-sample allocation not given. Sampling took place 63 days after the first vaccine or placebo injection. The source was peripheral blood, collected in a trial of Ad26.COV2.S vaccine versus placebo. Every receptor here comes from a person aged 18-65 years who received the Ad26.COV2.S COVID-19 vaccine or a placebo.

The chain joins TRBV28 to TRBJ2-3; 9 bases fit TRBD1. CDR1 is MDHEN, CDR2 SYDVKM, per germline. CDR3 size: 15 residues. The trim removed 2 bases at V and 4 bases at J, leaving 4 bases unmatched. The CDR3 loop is CASSLLGTGSDTQYF. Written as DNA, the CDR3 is TGTGCCAGCAGTTTACTGGGGACAGGGTCAGATACGCAGTATTTT. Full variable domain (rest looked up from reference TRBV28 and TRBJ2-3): DVKVTQSSRYLVKRTGEKVFLECVQDMDHENMFWYRQDPGLGLRLIYFSYDVKMKEKGDIPEGYSVSREKKERFSLILESASTNQTSMYLCASSLLGTGSDTQYFGPGTRLTVL.

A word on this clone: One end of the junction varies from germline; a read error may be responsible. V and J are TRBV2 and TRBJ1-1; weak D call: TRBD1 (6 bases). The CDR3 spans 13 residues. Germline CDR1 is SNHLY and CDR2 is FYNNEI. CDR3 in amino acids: CYSSMGGGTEAFF. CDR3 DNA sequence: TGCTACTCATCCATGGGAGGGGGCACTGAAGCTTTCTTT.

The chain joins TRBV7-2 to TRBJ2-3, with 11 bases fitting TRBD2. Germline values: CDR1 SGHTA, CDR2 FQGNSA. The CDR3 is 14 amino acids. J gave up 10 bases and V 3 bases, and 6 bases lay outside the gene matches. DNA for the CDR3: TGTGCCAGCAGCTTCCGGACTAGCGGGTTGGCGCAGTATTTT. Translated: CASSFRTSGLAQYF.

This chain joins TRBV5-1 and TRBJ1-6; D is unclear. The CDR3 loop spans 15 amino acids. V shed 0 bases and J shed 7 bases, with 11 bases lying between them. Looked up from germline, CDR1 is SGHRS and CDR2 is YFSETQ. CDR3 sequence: CASSLAGTANSPLHF. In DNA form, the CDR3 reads TGCGCCAGCAGCTTGGCAGGAACCGCCAATTCACCCCTCCACTTT.

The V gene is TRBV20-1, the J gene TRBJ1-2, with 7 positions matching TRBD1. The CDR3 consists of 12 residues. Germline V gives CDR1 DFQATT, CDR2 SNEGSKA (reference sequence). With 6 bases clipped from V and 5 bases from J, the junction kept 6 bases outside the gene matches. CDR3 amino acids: CSASGTVYGYTF. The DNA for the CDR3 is TGCAGTGCGAGTGGGACAGTATATGGCTACACCTTC.

CDR3 bases: TGTGCCAGCGCCCGGGGTGGGGGGACAGGGGCTTACGAGCAGTACTTC. Encoded protein: CASARGGGTGAYEQYF. The rearrangement joins TRBV11-2 to TRBJ2-7, with 10 positions matching TRBD1. The CDR3 is 16 amino acids. J lost 4 bases, V lost 8 bases, and 14 bases had no gene match. CDR1 is SGHAT, CDR2 FQNNGV, per germline.

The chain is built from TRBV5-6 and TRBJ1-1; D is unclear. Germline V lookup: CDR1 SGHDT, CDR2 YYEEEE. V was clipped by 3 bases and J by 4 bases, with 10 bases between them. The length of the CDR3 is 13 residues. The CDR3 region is CASSSEGGTEAFF. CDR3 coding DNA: TGTGCCAGCAGCTCCGAGGGAGGCACTGAAGCTTTCTTT.

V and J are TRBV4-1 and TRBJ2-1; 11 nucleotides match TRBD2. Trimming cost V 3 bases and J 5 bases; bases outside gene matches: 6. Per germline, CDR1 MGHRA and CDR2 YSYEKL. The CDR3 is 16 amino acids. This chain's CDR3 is CASSQNRLAGHNEQFF. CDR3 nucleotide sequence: TGCGCCAGCAGCCAGAATAGACTAGCGGGGCACAATGAGCAGTTCTTC.

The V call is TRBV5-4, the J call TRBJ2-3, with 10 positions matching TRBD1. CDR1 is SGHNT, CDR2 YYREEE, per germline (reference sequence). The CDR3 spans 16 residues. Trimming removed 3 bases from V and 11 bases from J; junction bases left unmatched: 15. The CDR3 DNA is TGTGCCAGCAGCTCTACTTTTCTCCAGACAGGGGGCGGGCAGTATTTT. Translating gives CASSSTFLQTGGGQYF.

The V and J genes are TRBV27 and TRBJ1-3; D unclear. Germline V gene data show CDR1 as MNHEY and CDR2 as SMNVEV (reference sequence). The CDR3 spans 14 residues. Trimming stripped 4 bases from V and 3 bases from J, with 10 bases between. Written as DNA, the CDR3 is TGTGCCAGCAGTTCTTTAGGGTTTGGAAACACCATATATTTT. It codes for CASSSLGFGNTIYF.

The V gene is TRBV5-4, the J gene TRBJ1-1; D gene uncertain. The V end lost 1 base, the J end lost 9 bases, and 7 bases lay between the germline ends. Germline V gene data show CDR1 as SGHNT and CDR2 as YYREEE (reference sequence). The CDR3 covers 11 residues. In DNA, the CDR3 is TGTGCCAGCAGCTTGAGGAGCAAAGCTTTCTTT. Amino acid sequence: CASSLRSKAFF.

CDR3 nucleotides: TGTGCCAGTAGCAAGATCCCCGGGACAGGTGGAGCTGAAGCTTTCTTT. It is translated as CASSKIPGTGGAEAFF. The rearrangement joins TRBV19 to TRBJ1-1; 8 positions agree with TRBD1. V was pared by 6 bases and J by 6 bases, with 15 bases of the junction left unmatched. The CDR3 has 16 residues. Per the germline V gene, CDR1 is LNHDA and CDR2 is SQIVND (reference sequence).

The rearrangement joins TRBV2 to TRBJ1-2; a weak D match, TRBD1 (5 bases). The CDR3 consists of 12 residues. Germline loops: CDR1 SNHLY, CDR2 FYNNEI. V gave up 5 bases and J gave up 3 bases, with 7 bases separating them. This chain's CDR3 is CASSLGDYGYTF. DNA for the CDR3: TGTGCCAGCAGTTTGGGGGACTATGGCTACACCTTC.

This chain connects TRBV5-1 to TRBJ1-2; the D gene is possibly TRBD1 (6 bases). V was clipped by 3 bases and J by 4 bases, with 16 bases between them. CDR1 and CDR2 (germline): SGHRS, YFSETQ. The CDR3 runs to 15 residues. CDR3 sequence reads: CASSWDGTNGYGYTF. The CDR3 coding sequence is TGCGCCAGCAGCTGGGACGGGACAAATGGCTATGGCTACACCTTC. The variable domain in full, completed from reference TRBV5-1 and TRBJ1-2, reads KAGVTQTPRYLIKTRGQQVTLSCSPISGHRSVSWYQQTPGQGLQFLFEYFSETQRNKGNFPGRFSGRQFSNSRSEMNVSTLELGDSALYLCASSWDGTNGYGYTFGSGTRLTVV.

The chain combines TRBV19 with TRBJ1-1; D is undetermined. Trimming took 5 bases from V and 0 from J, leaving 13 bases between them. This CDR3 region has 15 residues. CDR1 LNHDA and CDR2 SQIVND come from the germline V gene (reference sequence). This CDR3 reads CASSAAVLMNTEAFF. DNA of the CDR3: TGTGCCAGTAGTGCGGCAGTGCTAATGAACACTGAAGCTTTCTTT. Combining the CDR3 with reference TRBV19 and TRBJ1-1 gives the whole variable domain DGGITQSPKYLFRKEGQNVTLSCEQNLNHDAMYWYRQDPGQGLRLIYYSQIVNDFQKGDIAEGYSVSREKKESFPLTVTSAQKNPTAFYLCASSAAVLMNTEAFFGQGTRLTVV.

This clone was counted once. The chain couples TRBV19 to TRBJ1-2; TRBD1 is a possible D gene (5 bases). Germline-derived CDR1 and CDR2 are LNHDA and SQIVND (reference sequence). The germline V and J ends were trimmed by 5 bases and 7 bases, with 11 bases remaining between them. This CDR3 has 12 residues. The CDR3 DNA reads TGTGCCAGTAGTGTCGGGACCAGTGGCTACACCTTC. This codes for CASSVGTSGYTF.

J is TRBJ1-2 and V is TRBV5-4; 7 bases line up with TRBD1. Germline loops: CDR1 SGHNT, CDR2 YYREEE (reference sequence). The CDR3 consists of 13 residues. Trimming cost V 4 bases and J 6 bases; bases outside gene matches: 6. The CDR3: CASSQGGENGYTF. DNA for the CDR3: TGTGCCAGCAGCCAGGGGGGGGAGAATGGCTACACCTTC.

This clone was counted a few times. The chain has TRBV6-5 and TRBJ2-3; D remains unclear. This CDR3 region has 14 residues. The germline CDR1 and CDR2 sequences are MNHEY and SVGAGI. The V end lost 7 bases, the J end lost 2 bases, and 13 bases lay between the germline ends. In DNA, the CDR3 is TGTGCCAGCATTCCATTGGGGTTCACAGATACGCAGTATTTT. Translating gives CASIPLGFTDTQYF.

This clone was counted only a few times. As DNA, the CDR3 is TGTGCTAGTGTTATAGGCTTCGGAAACGACGGAGAGACCCAGTACTTC. Protein: CASVIGFGNDGETQYF. The rearrangement uses TRBV12-5 and TRBJ2-5, with unresolved D. The CDR3 is 16 residues long. The V gene lost 7 bases and the J gene lost 4 bases, with 22 bases spanning the gap. CDR1 is LGHNT, CDR2 FRNRAP, per germline.

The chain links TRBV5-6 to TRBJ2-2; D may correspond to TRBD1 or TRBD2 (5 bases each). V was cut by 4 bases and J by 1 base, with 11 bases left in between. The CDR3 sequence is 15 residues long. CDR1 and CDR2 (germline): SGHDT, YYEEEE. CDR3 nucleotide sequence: TGTGCCAGCAGCCCGAGGGGCGTGAACACCGGGGAGCTGTTTTTT. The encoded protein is CASSPRGVNTGELFF. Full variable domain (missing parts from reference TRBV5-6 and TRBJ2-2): DAGVTQSPTHLIKTRGQQVTLRCSPKSGHDTVSWYQQALGQGPQFIFQYYEEEERQRGNFPDRFSGHQFPNYSSELNVNALLLGDSALYLCASSPRGVNTGELFFGEGSRLTVL.